Sequencing of this T cell receptor beta chain was carried out in a study of T cells in Graves' hyperthyroidism and ophthalmopathy. Overall study context: At the time of initial diagnosis and before any treatment, peripheral blood was collected. Notes on the study in general: In the blood, most expanded thyroid clonotypes above 0.001 appeared as well.

This clonotype was seen many times. Its antigen is still unknown. Amplified TCR beta CDR3 regions came from RNA transcripts. Carried out on the TCR CDR3, a first-round RT-PCR used the HTBI primer set. TCRdb used MiXCR to reprocess the multiplex PCR reads, holding one entry per CDR3 protein. The table shows approximately 410,000 distinct CDR3 sequences, with around 15% occurring only once. Germline CDR1 and CDR2: SGHRS and YFSETQ. The CDR3 is made up of 15 amino acids. V was trimmed by 0 bases and J by 6 bases, leaving 15 bases between them. Each person with ophthalmopathy scored at least 3 on the Clinical Activity Score, reached NOSPECS grade 4 or higher, and had been ill under 3 months.

The TCR was taken from a man younger than 35 with Graves' ophthalmopathy. The source material was blood. The rearrangement uses TRBV5-1 and TRBJ1-2; TRBD1 is a possible D gene (5 bases). CDR3 in amino acids: CASSLARGAVDGYTF. CDR3 bases: TGCGCCAGCAGCTTGGCCCGCGGGGCAGTGGATGGCTACACCTTC.